The sequence of this T cell receptor beta chain was determined in a study of T cell repertoires in cytomegalovirus infection. Study summary: Evidence of both CMV infection and a matching HLA type came from public TCR beta signatures.

Study-level findings and limits: HLA-C-restricted CMV clonotypes gave the most frequent clonotype in two of eight donors. Totalled public TCR beta family frequency picked out people who carried CMV plus the relevant HLA.

V shed 3 bases, J shed 8 bases, and the junction held 6 bases outside the gene matches. The CDR3 is made up of 15 amino acids. Germline-derived CDR1 and CDR2 are LNHDA and SQIVND (reference sequence). Note on this clonotype: Its antigen is unidentified.

Each CDR3 protein gets one entry after TCRdb re-called the reads with MiXCR. The sample records approximately 910,000 distinct CDR3 sequences, 25% to 40% being singletons. Sequencing used cultured CD8+ T cells from PBMCs, obtained from culture after CMV antigen stimulation. The J gene is TRBJ2-1, the V gene TRBV19; 11 positions match TRBD2. The TCR comes from a human donor in good health (CMV status not recorded). Some clones in this sample may be carry-over from other donors' samples. CDR3 nucleotides: TGTGCCAGTAGTATTTCTAGCGGGGGGTCAGATGAGCAGTTCTTC. It specifies CASSISSGGSDEQFF.